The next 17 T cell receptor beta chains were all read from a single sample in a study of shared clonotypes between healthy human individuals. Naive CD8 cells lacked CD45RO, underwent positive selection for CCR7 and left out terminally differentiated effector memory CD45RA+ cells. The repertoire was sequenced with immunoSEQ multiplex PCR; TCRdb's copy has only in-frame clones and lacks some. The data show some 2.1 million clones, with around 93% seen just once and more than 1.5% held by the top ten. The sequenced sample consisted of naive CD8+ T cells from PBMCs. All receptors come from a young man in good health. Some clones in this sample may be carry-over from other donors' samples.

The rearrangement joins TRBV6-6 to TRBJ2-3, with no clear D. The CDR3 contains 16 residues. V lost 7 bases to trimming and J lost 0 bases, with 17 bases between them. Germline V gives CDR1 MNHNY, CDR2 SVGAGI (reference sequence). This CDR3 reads CASTQLNLFSTDTQYF. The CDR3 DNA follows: TGTGCCAGCACCCAACTCAATCTCTTTAGCACAGATACGCAGTATTTT.

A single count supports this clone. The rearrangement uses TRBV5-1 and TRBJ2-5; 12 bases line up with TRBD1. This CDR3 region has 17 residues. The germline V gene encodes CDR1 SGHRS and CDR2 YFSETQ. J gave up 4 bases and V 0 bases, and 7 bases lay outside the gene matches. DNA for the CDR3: TGCGCCAGCAGCTTGGTTACCCGGGACAGGGGGCGAGAGACCCAGTACTTC. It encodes CASSLVTRDRGRETQYF.

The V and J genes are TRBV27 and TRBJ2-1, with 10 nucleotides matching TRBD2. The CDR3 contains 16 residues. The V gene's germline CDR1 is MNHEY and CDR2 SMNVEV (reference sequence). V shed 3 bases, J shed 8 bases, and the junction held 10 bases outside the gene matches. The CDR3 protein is CASSFLAGEDVDEQFF. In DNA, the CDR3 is TGTGCCAGCAGTTTCCTAGCGGGAGAGGATGTGGATGAGCAGTTCTTC.

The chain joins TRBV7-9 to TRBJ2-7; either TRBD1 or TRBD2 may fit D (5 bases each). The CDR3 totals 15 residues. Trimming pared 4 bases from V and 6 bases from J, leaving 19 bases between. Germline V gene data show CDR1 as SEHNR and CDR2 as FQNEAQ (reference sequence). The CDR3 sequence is CASSYSLGAEGEQYF. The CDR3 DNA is TGTGCCAGCAGCTATAGCCTAGGGGCCGAGGGCGAGCAGTACTTC.

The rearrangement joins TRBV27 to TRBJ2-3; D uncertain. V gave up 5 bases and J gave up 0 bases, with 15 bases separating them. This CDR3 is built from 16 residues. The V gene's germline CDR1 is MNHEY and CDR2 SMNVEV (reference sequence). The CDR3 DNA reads TGTGCCAGCAGTCGCGTTGGACCTTTAAGCACAGATACGCAGTATTTT. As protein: CASSRVGPLSTDTQYF.

CDR3 nucleotide sequence: TGTGCCAGCAGTTTATCGGGACAGGAACCTTTCTACGAGCAGTACTTC. Its protein product is CASSLSGQEPFYEQYF. The chain is built from TRBV6-5 and TRBJ2-5, with 8 bases matching TRBD1. The closer fit of TRBJ2-7 to the DNA end suggests the J call may be wrong. The CDR3 totals 16 residues. Germline V gene lookup returns CDR1 MNHEY and CDR2 SVGAGI.

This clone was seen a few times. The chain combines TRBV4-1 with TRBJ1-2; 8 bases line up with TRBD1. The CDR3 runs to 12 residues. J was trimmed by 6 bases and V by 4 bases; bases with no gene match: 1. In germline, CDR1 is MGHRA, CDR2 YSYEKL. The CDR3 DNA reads TGCGCCAGCAGCCGGGGACAGGATGGCTACACCTTC. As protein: CASSRGQDGYTF.

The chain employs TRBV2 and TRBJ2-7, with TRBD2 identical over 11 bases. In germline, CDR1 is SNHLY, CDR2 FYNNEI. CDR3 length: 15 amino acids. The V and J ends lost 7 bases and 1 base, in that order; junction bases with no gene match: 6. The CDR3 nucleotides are TGTGCCAGCAATCTAGCGGGAGGCCCATCCTACGAGCAGTACTTC. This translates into CASNLAGGPSYEQYF. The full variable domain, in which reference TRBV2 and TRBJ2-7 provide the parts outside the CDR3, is EPEVTQTPSHQVTQMGQEVILRCVPISNHLYFYWYRQILGQKVEFLVSFYNNEISEKSEIFDDQFSVERPDGSNFTLKIRSTKLEDSAMYFCASNLAGGPSYEQYFGPGTRLTVT.

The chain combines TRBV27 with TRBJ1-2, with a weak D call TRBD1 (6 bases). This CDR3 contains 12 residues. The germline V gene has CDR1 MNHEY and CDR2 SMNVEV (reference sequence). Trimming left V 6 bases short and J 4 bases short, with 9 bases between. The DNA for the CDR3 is TGTGCCAGCAGGTGGGGGGCCTATGGCTACACCTTC. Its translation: CASRWGAYGYTF.

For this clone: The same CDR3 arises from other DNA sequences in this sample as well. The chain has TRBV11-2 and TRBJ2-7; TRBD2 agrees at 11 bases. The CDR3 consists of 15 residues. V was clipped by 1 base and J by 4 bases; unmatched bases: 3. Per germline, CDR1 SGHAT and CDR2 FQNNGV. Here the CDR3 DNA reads TGTGCCAGCAGCTTAGGTAGCGGGAGGGGATACGAGCAGTACTTC. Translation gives CASSLGSGRGYEQYF.

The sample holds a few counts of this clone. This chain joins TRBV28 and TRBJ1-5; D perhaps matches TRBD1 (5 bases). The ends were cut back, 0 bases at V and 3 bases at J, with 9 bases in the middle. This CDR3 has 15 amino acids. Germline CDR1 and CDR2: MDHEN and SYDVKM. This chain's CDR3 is CASSLWGRANQPQHF. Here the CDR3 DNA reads TGTGCCAGCAGTTTATGGGGCAGGGCCAATCAGCCCCAGCATTTT.

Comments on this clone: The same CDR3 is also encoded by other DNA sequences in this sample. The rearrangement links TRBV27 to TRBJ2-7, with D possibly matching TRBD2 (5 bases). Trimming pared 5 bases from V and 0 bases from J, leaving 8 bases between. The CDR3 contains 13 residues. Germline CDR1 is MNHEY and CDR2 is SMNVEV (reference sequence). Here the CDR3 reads CASSPGSSYEQYF. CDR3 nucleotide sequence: TGTGCCAGCAGTCCGGGGAGCTCCTACGAGCAGTACTTC.

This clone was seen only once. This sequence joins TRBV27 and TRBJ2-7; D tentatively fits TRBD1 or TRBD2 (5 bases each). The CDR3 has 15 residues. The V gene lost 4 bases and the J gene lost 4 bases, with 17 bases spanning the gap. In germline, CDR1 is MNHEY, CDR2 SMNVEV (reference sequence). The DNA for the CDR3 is TGTGCCAGCAGTTCCTCCCAGAGAGGGGCATACGAGCAGTACTTC. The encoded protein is CASSSSQRGAYEQYF.

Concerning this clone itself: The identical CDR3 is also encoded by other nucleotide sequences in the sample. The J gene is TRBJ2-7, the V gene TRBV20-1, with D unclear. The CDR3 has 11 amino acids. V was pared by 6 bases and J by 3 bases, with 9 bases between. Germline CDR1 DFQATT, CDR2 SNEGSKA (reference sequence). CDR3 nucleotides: TGCAGTGCACCATACGGCTACGAGCAGTACTTC. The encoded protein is CSAPYGYEQYF.

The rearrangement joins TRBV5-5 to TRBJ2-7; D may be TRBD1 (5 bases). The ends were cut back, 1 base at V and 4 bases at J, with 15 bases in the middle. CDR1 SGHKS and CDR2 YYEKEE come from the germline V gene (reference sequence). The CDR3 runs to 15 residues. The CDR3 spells CASSLFQGSVYEQYF. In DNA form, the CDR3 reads TGTGCCAGCAGCTTGTTCCAGGGATCTGTATACGAGCAGTACTTC.

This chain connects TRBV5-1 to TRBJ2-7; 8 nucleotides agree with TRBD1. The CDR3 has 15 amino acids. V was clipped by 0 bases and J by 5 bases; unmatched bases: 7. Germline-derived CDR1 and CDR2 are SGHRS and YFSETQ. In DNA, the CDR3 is TGCGCCAGCAGCTTGGCGAGGACAGGGACAGACGAGCAGTACTTC. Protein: CASSLARTGTDEQYF.

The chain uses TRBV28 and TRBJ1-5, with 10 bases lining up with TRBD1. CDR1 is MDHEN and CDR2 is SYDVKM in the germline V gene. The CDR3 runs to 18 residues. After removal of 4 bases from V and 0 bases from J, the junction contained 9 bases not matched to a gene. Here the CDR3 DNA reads TGTGCCAGCAGTTCACGGACAGGGGGTGGTTTTAGCAATCAGCCCCAGCATTTT. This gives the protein CASSSRTGGGFSNQPQHF.